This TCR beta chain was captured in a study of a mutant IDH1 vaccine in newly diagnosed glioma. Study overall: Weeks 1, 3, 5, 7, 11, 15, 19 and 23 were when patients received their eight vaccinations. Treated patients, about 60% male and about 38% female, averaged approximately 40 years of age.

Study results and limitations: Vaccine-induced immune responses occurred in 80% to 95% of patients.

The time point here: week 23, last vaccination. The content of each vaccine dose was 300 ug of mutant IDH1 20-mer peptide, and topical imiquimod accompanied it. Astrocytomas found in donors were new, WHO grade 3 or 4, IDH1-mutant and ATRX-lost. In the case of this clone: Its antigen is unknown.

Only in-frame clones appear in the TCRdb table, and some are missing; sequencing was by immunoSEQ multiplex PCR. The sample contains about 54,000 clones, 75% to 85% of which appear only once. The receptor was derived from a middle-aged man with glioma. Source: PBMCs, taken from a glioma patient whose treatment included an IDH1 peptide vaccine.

CDR3 sequence reads: CASSAAGAAGETQYF. CDR3 DNA: TGTGCCAGCAGCGCTGCCGGGGCTGCAGGGGAGACCCAGTACTTC. The genes are TRBV2 and TRBJ2-5; D may be TRBD1 or TRBD2 (5 bases each). CDR3 length equals 15 residues. Deletions cut 6 bases from V and 5 bases from J, with 19 bases between. CDR1 SNHLY and CDR2 FYNNEI come from the germline V gene.